The rows below give T cell receptor beta chains drawn from one sample of a study of immune heterogeneity within non-small cell lung tumors. TCRdb called the multiplex PCR reads again in MiXCR, with one record for every CDR3 protein. The sample comprises more than 9,000 distinct CDR3 sequences, 30% to 35% of which are singletons, and approximately 10% rests with the top ten. Sequencing was carried out using lung tumor tissue. These receptors were collected from a man in his fifties or sixties with non-small cell lung cancer. CDR3s include the opening cysteine and the closing phenylalanine or tryptophan. Fields, in order: V gene, J gene, clone size, D gene, CDR3 protein, CDR3 DNA. A D gene is named only where the DNA matches it firmly. Expanded clones get a size class; other rows say once, few or many, or leave the size out.

>TRBV12-3/TRBV12-4|TRBJ2-3|many|.
CASRLAVDTQYF
TGTGCCAGCAGATTAGCGGTAGATACGCAGTATTTT
>TRBV20-1|TRBJ2-5|many|.
CSATPMGTQYF
TGCAGTGCTACCCCTATGGGGACCCAGTACTTC
>TRBV19|TRBJ2-6|.|TRBD2
CASSIVGRASGANVLTF
TGTGCCAGTAGTATTGTGGGGAGGGCCTCTGGGGCCAACGTCCTGACTTTC
>TRBV4-2|TRBJ2-3|.|.
CASSQVFGLGGVDTQYF
TGTGCCAGCAGCCAAGTTTTCGGGTTGGGGGGTGTAGATACGCAGTATTTT
>TRBV20-1|TRBJ1-2|.|.
CSAREPPKYGYTF
TGCAGTGCTAGAGAGCCCCCTAAATATGGCTACACCTTC
>TRBV19|TRBJ2-7|many|TRBD1
CASRGVRTGGYEQYF
TGTGCCAGTAGAGGAGTCCGGACAGGGGGCTACGAGCAGTACTTC
>TRBV28|TRBJ1-2|many|.
CASSLSGFGYTF
TGTGCCAGCAGTTTATCAGGGTTCGGCTACACCTTC
>TRBV2|TRBJ2-1|many|.
CASSPYLGNEQFF
TGTGCCAGCAGTCCTTACCTTGGGAATGAGCAGTTCTTC
>TRBV14|TRBJ1-6|medium-sized|.
CASSQRQERSYNSPLHF
TGTGCCAGCAGCCAAAGACAGGAACGCTCCTATAATTCACCCCTCCACTTT
>TRBV20-1|TRBJ1-1|medium-sized|.
CSARATWNTEAFF
TGCAGTGCTAGAGCCACCTGGAACACTGAAGCTTTCTTT
>TRBV6-1|TRBJ1-2|medium-sized|.
CASSHPAGGDYGYTF
TGTGCCAGCAGTCACCCCGCGGGGGGAGACTATGGCTACACCTTC
>TRBV5-1|TRBJ2-7|medium-sized|.
CASSLVLGENPYEQYF
TGCGCCAGCAGCTTGGTCTTGGGCGAGAACCCCTACGAGCAGTACTTC
>TRBV3-1|TRBJ2-5|medium-sized|.
CASSRVQETQYF
TGTGCCAGCAGTCGGGTACAAGAGACCCAGTACTTC
>TRBV19|TRBJ1-6|medium-sized|.
CASTEQRVYNSPLHF
TGTGCCAGTACCGAGCAGAGGGTATATAATTCACCCCTCCACTTT
>TRBV2|TRBJ2-7|medium-sized|.
CASSVAWTAYEQYF
TGTGCCAGCAGTGTCGCGTGGACAGCCTACGAGCAGTACTTC
>TRBV20-1|TRBJ2-5|.|TRBD2
CSARLAGKETQYF
TGCAGTGCTAGACTAGCGGGAAAGGAGACCCAGTACTTC
>TRBV5-1|TRBJ1-3|.|.
CASSLDGREGDTIYF
TGCGCCAGCAGCTTGGACGGCAGGGAAGGAGACACCATATATTTT
>TRBV9|TRBJ2-7|medium-sized|TRBD2
CASSASSAGGFSYEQYF
TGTGCCAGCAGCGCAAGTTCCGCGGGGGGATTCTCCTACGAGCAGTACTTC
>TRBV12-3/TRBV12-4|TRBJ2-3|many|TRBD2
CASSKAGGPEDTQYF
TGTGCCAGCAGTAAAGCGGGAGGGCCGGAAGATACGCAGTATTTT
>TRBV9|TRBJ1-2|large|.
CASSVALATGGYTF
TGTGCCAGCAGCGTAGCGCTTGCGACCGGTGGCTACACCTTC
>TRBV27|TRBJ1-5|.|.
CASSSSNREASNQPQHF
TGTGCCAGCAGTTCCAGTAACCGGGAAGCGAGCAATCAGCCCCAGCATTTT
>TRBV20-1|TRBJ2-7|many|.
CSAQGGTHEQYF
TGCAGTGCTCAAGGGGGAACCCACGAGCAGTACTTC
>TRBV28|TRBJ2-1|many|.
CASSSLRTVYNEQFF
TGTGCCAGCAGCTCACTTAGGACAGTTTACAATGAGCAGTTCTTC
>TRBV7-9|TRBJ1-1|.|.
CASNTHMRNTEAFF
TGTGCCAGCAACACCCACATGCGGAACACTGAAGCTTTCTTT
>TRBV5-1|TRBJ1-2|medium-sized|.
CASSPDRRYGYTF
TGCGCCAGCAGCCCAGACAGGCGGTATGGCTACACCTTC
>TRBV6-1|TRBJ1-2|many|TRBD1
CASSRQGGANYGYTF
TGTGCCAGCAGCCGACAGGGGGGAGCTAACTATGGCTACACCTTC
>TRBV24-1|TRBJ1-5|.|.
CATSASQFNQPHHF
TGTGCCACCAGTGCGAGTCAGTTCAATCAGCCCCATCATTTT
>TRBV4-3|TRBJ2-3|few|.
CASSQGQTRTDTQYF
TGCGCCAGCAGCCAAGGACAAACCAGAACAGATACGCAGTATTTT
>TRBV19|TRBJ1-5|.|.
CASSIDSSNQPQHF
TGTGCCAGTAGTATCGACAGCAGCAATCAGCCCCAGCATTTT
>TRBV27|TRBJ2-2|.|TRBD1
CASSLLTGGDTGELFF
TGTGCCAGCAGTTTACTGACAGGGGGGGACACCGGGGAGCTGTTTTTT
>TRBV15|TRBJ2-1|.|.
CATSRGPAGYNEQFF
TGTGCCACCAGCAGAGGACCCGCCGGCTACAATGAGCAGTTCTTC
>TRBV12-3/TRBV12-4|TRBJ1-2|.|.
CASSLLLGGYTF
TGTGCCAGCAGTTTACTTTTGGGTGGCTACACCTTC
>TRBV5-1|TRBJ2-1|many|.
CASSLGFYNEQFF
TGCGCCAGCAGCTTGGGATTTTACAATGAGCAGTTCTTC
>TRBV12-3/TRBV12-4|TRBJ2-3|many|.
CASSLGWGADTQYF
TGTGCCAGCAGTTTAGGATGGGGGGCAGATACGCAGTATTTT
>TRBV30|TRBJ2-2|many|TRBD2
CARKGLAGGWGRTGELFF
TGTGCCAGAAAGGGACTAGCGGGAGGATGGGGTCGTACCGGGGAGCTGTTTTTT
>TRBV5-1|TRBJ2-3|many|.
CASSFRDPSTDTQYF
TGCGCCAGCAGCTTCCGGGACCCTAGCACAGATACGCAGTATTTT
>TRBV20-1|TRBJ2-7|.|.
CSAGLGGTDEQYF
TGCAGTGCTGGCCTGGGGGGAACGGACGAGCAGTACTTC
>TRBV18|TRBJ2-7|medium-sized|TRBD1
CASSLRDRAYEQYF
TGTGCCAGCTCACTCCGGGACAGGGCCTACGAGCAGTACTTC
>TRBV6-1|TRBJ2-2|few|.
CASSEARTGELFF
TGTGCCAGCAGTGAGGCGCGCACCGGGGAGCTGTTTTTT
>TRBV6-1|TRBJ1-6|medium-sized|.
CASSFAGSPLHF
TGTGCCAGCAGTTTCGCCGGTTCACCCCTCCACTTT
>TRBV5-1|TRBJ2-7|.|TRBD2
CASSLGGLAGEREQYF
TGCGCCAGCAGCCTGGGGGGACTAGCGGGAGAGCGCGAGCAGTACTTC
>TRBV28|TRBJ1-2|medium-sized|TRBD1
CASTGTGIGYTF
TGTGCATCTACCGGGACAGGGATTGGCTACACCTTC
>TRBV4-3|TRBJ1-4|many|TRBD1
CASSPDRANEKLFF
TGCGCCAGCAGCCCGGACAGGGCTAATGAAAAACTGTTTTTT
>TRBV20-1|TRBJ2-1|medium-sized|TRBD2
CSAPTGLAGGPGDEQFF
TGCAGTGCCCCGACGGGACTAGCGGGAGGGCCGGGTGATGAGCAGTTCTTC
>TRBV28|TRBJ1-2|.|.
CASSLGQNYGYTF
TGTGCCAGCAGTTTAGGACAGAACTATGGCTACACCTTC
>TRBV9|TRBJ2-3|many|.
CASSVAAGFTDTQYF
TGTGCCAGCAGCGTAGCTGCAGGGTTCACAGATACGCAGTATTTT
>TRBV6-1|TRBJ2-1|medium-sized|.
CASSEARDNEQFF
TGTGCCAGCAGTGAAGCCAGAGACAATGAGCAGTTCTTC
>TRBV7-2|TRBJ2-7|.|.
CASSSNGGITYEQYF
TGTGCCAGCAGCTCCAATGGCGGGATTACCTACGAGCAGTACTTC
>TRBV2|TRBJ1-3|.|.
CASSEVGGSGNTIYF
TGTGCCAGCAGTGAAGTCGGAGGCTCTGGAAACACCATATATTTT
>TRBV7-2|TRBJ1-3|medium-sized|TRBD1
CASSLATGAFGNTIYF
TGTGCCAGCAGCTTAGCGACAGGGGCGTTTGGAAACACCATATATTTT
>TRBV12-3/TRBV12-4|TRBJ2-7|.|.
CASSSTGETYEQYF
TGTGCCAGCAGTAGTACGGGGGAAACCTACGAGCAGTACTTC
>TRBV4-2|TRBJ2-2|many|.
CASSQDGPENTGELFF
TGTGCCAGCAGCCAAGATGGGCCAGAGAACACCGGGGAGCTGTTTTTT
>TRBV27|TRBJ2-7|few|.
CASSLGLDYEQYF
TGTGCCAGCAGTTTAGGGCTTGACTACGAGCAGTACTTC
>TRBV6-1|TRBJ2-7|medium-sized|.
CASSEGLYSPYEQYF
TGTGCCAGCAGTGAAGGCCTATACAGCCCCTACGAGCAGTACTTC
>TRBV19|TRBJ2-1|many|TRBD1
CASSEGTGSYNEQFF
TGTGCCAGTAGCGAGGGGACAGGCTCCTACAATGAGCAGTTCTTC